The source of this T cell receptor beta chain is a study of blood T cell repertoires in COVID-19. Study overall: Both acute and convalescent COVID-19 samples were obtained from the United States, Italy and Spain. PBMCs, B-cell-depleted T cells, or T cells provided the cDNA or gDNA that made up the material.

As regards this clone: The junction differs from germline at one of its ends, possibly a read error.

Authors' analysis steps: Researchers report that nucleated cell counts were estimated from reference gene primer amplification. Sequenced by immunoSEQ multiplex PCR; TCRdb stores in-frame clones only, minus some. D and trimming were read from the DNA, whereas the V and J calls and clone size are those reported in that table. The sample has 200,000 to 250,000 clones; 92% are singletons. Germline V gene data show CDR1 as SSHAT and CDR2 as FNYEAQ (reference sequence). There are 15 residues in the CDR3. The sequence came from a man younger than 40 with acute or convalescent COVID-19. Sequencing input: peripheral blood. The chain combines TRBV7-7 with TRBJ2-2; weak D call: TRBD2 (6 bases). Written as DNA, the CDR3 is TGTGCTAGCAGCTTCGGGGGATCTTACACCGGGGAGCTGTTTTTT. It specifies CASSFGGSYTGELFF. The full variable domain, its missing parts supplied by reference TRBV7-7 and TRBJ2-2, is GAGVSQSPRYKVTKRGQDVTLRCDPISSHATLYWYQQALGQGPEFLTYFNYEAQPDKSGLPSDRFSAERPEGSISTLTIQRTEQRDSAMYRCASSFGGSYTGELFFGEGSRLTVL.